This T cell receptor beta chain was identified during a study of identical twins. Study-wide results and limits: Twin pairs had excess sharing that was weaker in beta out-of-frame sequences.

This clonotype was observed a few times. Its antigen is unidentified. Healthy Caucasians provided all donations. V gave up 5 bases and J gave up 5 bases, with 12 bases separating them. Germline values: CDR1 SGHVS, CDR2 FQNEAQ. This CDR3 is 13 amino acids long. TCRdb ran MiXCR on the 5' RACE reads and lists one entry per CDR3 protein. The sample gives about 890,000 distinct CDR3 sequences, roughly 12% of which show up once; around 1.6% is in the top ten. This sample also appeared in a second study, on yellow fever vaccine responses in identical twins.

The genes are TRBV7-8 and TRBJ1-1; D is ambiguous. Sequencing was performed on PBMCs. This receptor was obtained from a woman aged 18-35 years in good health. Written as DNA, the CDR3 is TGTGCCAGCAGCCGCCTGGAGGAAACTGAAGCTTTCTTT. It specifies CASSRLEETEAFF. The complete variable domain, with remaining parts taken from reference TRBV7-8 and TRBJ1-1, reads GAGVSQSPRYKVAKRGQDVALRCDPISGHVSLFWYQQALGQGPEFLTYFQNEAQLDKSGLPSDRFFAERPEGSVSTLKIQRTQQEDSAVYLCASSRLEETEAFFGQGTRLTVV.